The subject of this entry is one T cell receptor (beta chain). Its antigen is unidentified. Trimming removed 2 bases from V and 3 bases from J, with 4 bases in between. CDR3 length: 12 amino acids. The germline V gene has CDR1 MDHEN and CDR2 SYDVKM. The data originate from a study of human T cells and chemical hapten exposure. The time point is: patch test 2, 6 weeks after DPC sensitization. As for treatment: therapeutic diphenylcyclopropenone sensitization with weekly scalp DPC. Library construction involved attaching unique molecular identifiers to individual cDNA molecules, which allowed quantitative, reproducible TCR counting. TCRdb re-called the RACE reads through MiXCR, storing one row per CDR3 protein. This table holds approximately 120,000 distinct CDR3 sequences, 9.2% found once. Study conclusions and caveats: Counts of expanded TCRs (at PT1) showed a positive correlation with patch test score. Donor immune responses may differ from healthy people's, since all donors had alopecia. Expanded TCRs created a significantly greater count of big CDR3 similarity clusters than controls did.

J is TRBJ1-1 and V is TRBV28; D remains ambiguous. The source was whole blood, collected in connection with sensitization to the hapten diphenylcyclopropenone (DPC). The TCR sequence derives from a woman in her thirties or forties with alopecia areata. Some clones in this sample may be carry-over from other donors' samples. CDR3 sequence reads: CASSLADTEAFF. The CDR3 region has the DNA TGTGCCAGCAGTTTAGCGGACACTGAAGCTTTCTTT.